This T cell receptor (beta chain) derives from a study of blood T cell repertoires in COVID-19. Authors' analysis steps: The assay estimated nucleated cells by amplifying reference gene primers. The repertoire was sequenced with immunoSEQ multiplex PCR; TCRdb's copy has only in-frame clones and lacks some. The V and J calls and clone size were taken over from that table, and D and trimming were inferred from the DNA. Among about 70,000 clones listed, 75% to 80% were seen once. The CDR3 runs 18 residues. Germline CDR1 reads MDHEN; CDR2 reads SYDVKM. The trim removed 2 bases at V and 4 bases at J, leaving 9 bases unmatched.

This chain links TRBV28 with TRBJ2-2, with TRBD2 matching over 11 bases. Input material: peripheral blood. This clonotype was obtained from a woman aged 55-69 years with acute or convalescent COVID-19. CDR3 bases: TGTGCCAGCAGTTTAGGTAGCGGGGGGGCCGGTGGCACCGGGGAGCTGTTTTTT. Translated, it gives CASSLGSGGAGGTGELFF.